At least ten counts were recorded for the clone carrying this T cell receptor beta chain. The junction departs from the called germline gene at one end, perhaps through a read error. This entry belongs to a study of T-cell reconstitution after alpha-beta-depleted transplantation in children. CDR1 is SGHRS and CDR2 is YFSETQ in the germline V gene. This CDR3 is built from 12 residues. Preparing the TCRbeta library involved the use of unique molecular identifiers. TCRdb analysed the PCR reads with MiXCR anew, one entry per CDR3 protein. The data show some 250,000 distinct CDR3 sequences, about 11% seen once.

The sample was PBMCs from the stem cell graft donor, taken from the stem cell graft. The chain recombines TRBV5-1 with TRBJ1-2; D is perhaps TRBD1 (5 bases). The sequence derives from a human donor who donated a stem cell graft to a child with acute lymphoblastic leukemia. The CDR3 DNA follows: TGTGCCAGCAGCCTTGGGGGCTATGGCTACACCTTC. It specifies CASSLGGYGYTF.